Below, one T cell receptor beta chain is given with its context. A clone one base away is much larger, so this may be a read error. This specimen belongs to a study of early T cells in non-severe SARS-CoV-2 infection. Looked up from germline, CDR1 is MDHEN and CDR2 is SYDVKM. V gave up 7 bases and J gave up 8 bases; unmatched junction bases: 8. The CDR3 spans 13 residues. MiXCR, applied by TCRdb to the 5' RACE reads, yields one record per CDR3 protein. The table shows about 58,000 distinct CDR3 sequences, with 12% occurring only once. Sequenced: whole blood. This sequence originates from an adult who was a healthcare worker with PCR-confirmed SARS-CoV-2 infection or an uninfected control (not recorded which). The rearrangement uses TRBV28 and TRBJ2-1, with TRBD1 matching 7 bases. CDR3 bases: TGTGCCAGCAATTACGACAGGGACGATGAGCAGTTCTTC. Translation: CASNYDRDDEQFF.